This entry lists 8 T cell receptor beta chains sequenced from one sample in a study of response to subunit inactivated influenza vaccine. TCRdb re-analysed the RT-PCR reads in MiXCR, keeping a single row per CDR3 protein. Counted here are roughly 790,000 distinct CDR3 sequences, less than 25% occurring once; the ten biggest clones make up about 9.4%. Sequencing was performed on PBMCs from blood, taken roughly 5 days after vaccination. Receptor source: a man between 45 and 60 years old who received an inactivated influenza vaccine.

This clonotype was picked up many times. The chain uses TRBV11-2 and TRBJ2-1; 7 bases agree with TRBD2. The CDR3 runs to 18 residues. CDR1 SGHAT and CDR2 FQNNGV come from the germline V gene. Trimming removed 1 base from V and 5 bases from J; junction bases left unmatched: 14. CDR3 coding DNA: TGTGCCAGCAGCTTAGTCACAGGTGGGCTAGCGGTTAACAATGAGCAGTTCTTC. It is translated as CASSLVTGGLAVNNEQFF.

This chain joins TRBV6-2 or TRBV6-3 and TRBJ1-1; D is unresolved. With 6 bases removed from V and 10 bases from J, the gap between germline ends came to 15 bases. CDR3 length equals 12 residues. Germline values: CDR1 MNHEY, CDR2 SVGEGT. This CDR3 is CASSLSFSGAFF. The CDR3 bases are TGTGCCAGCAGCCTAAGTTTCTCGGGAGCTTTCTTT.

There are many counts of this clonotype. The rearrangement joins TRBV4-3 to TRBJ2-5; 11 positions agree with TRBD2. Unmatched junction bases numbered 2, after V lost 3 bases and J lost 5 bases. Germline V CDR1 and CDR2: LGHNA, YSLEER. CDR3 length: 14 residues. The CDR3 DNA reads TGCGCCAGCAGCCATAGGACTAGCGGGGAGACCCAGTACTTC. Residues: CASSHRTSGETQYF.

This chain joins TRBV7-2 and TRBJ1-6, with D possibly TRBD1 on 5 matching bases. This CDR3 has 17 residues. Trimming removed 0 bases from V and 9 bases from J, with 18 bases in between. Germline V lookup: CDR1 SGHTA, CDR2 FQGNSA. The CDR3 nucleotides are TGTGCCAGCAGCTTAGCGGGAGTGGGGGTCCGGGGTTCACCCCTCCACTTT. This codes for CASSLAGVGVRGSPLHF.

The chain carries TRBV28 and TRBJ1-5; no definite D call. Trimming cost V 5 bases and J 4 bases, with 9 bases left between them. Germline V lookup: CDR1 MDHEN, CDR2 SYDVKM. The CDR3 runs 13 residues. Here the CDR3 DNA reads TGTGCCAGCAGTCCCACTCCAAATCAGCCCCAGCATTTT. Protein: CASSPTPNQPQHF. The full variable domain, in which reference TRBV28 and TRBJ1-5 provide the parts outside the CDR3, is DVKVTQSSRYLVKRTGEKVFLECVQDMDHENMFWYRQDPGLGLRLIYFSYDVKMKEKGDIPEGYSVSREKKERFSLILESASTNQTSMYLCASSPTPNQPQHFGDGTRLSIL.

This clonotype was detected only a few times. The chain couples TRBV20-1 to TRBJ2-5, with a tentative D call TRBD1 (5 bases). CDR3 length: 15 amino acids. The germline V and J ends were trimmed by 6 bases and 1 base, with 18 bases remaining between them. Germline V gene sequence: CDR1 DFQATT, CDR2 SNEGSKA (reference sequence). In DNA form, the CDR3 reads TGCAGTGCCCTGACAGCGCGAAATATCCAAGAGACCCAGTACTTC. Its translation: CSALTARNIQETQYF.

This clonotype has more than one count but fewer than ten. V gene TRBV7-9 combines with J gene TRBJ2-2; 8 nucleotides line up with TRBD2. CDR1 and CDR2 (germline): SEHNR, FQNEAQ (reference sequence). CDR3 length: 15 residues. Losses at the gene ends were 6 bases for V and 5 bases for J; bases not matched to a gene: 8. CDR3 protein: CASSFPGTRTGELFF. CDR3 nucleotide sequence: TGTGCCAGCAGTTTTCCCGGGACTAGGACCGGGGAGCTGTTTTTT.

This clonotype showed up many times. V and J are TRBV7-8 and TRBJ1-1; D not resolved. Trimming removed 2 bases from V and 1 base from J, with 8 bases in between. The CDR3 loop spans 14 amino acids. Germline V gene lookup returns CDR1 SGHVS and CDR2 FQNEAQ. CDR3 DNA: TGTGCCAGCAGCTTACAGGTTGGGAACACTGAAGCTTTCTTT. Its protein product is CASSLQVGNTEAFF.